Listed here are 23 T cell receptor beta chains from one sample, sequenced in a study of immune evolution from preneoplasia to lung adenocarcinoma. Using immunoSEQ multiplex PCR, the repertoire was profiled, and TCRdb retains in-frame clones only, with some absent. The sample shows around 39,000 clones, around 74% of them seen only once. The sequenced material came from FFPE invasive lung adenocarcinoma tissue. These TCRs come from a person aged 60 to 70 with lung adenocarcinoma.

The gene calls are TRBV5-6 and TRBJ2-4; D might be TRBD1 or TRBD2, each matching 6 bases. The CDR3 runs to 12 residues. Germline V gene sequence: CDR1 SGHDT, CDR2 YYEEEE. V lost 2 bases, J lost 8 bases, and 8 bases lay in between. Here the CDR3 reads CASSLRGDIQYF. The CDR3 nucleotides read TGTGCCAGCAGCTTAAGGGGGGACATTCAGTACTTC.

The rearrangement joins TRBV7-2 to TRBJ2-1; 8 bases map to TRBD1. Germline V CDR1 and CDR2: SGHTA, FQGNSA. Trimming took 2 bases from V and 5 from J; bases not matched to a gene: 2. CDR3 length: 14 amino acids. The CDR3 here is CASSLRQGNNEQFF. The CDR3 DNA reads TGTGCCAGCAGCTTACGACAGGGGAACAATGAGCAGTTCTTC.

The chain couples TRBV7-9 to TRBJ2-3; 8 positions agree with TRBD2. The CDR3 sequence is 18 residues long. From germline, CDR1 is SEHNR and CDR2 FQNEAQ (reference sequence). Germline trimming cut 5 bases from V and 0 bases from J; bases unmatched to any gene: 13. This CDR3 is CASSTTFLASGSTDTQYF. The CDR3 region has the DNA TGTGCCAGCAGCACCACCTTCTTGGCTAGCGGGAGCACAGATACGCAGTATTTT. Full variable domain (rest looked up from reference TRBV7-9 and TRBJ2-3): DTGVSQNPRHKITKRGQNVTFRCDPISEHNRLYWYRQTLGQGPEFLTYFQNEAQLEKSRLLSDRFSAERPKGSFSTLEIQRTEQGDSAMYLCASSTTFLASGSTDTQYFGPGTRLTVL.

V usage is TRBV29-1 and J usage is TRBJ1-2; 7 bases match TRBD1. Germline assignment: CDR1 SQVTM and CDR2 ANQGSEA. J lost 6 bases, V lost 8 bases, and 3 bases had no gene match. The CDR3 sequence is 10 residues long. This chain's CDR3 is CSLGTDGYTF. In DNA, the CDR3 is TGCAGCTTGGGGACAGATGGCTACACCTTC. The full variable domain, with the rest looked up from reference TRBV29-1 and TRBJ1-2, is SAVISQKPSRDICQRGTSLTIQCQVDSQVTMMFWYRQQPGQSLTLIATANQGSEATYESGFVIDKFPISRPNLTFSTLTVSNMSPEDSSIYLCSLGTDGYTFGSGTRLTVV.

By sample fraction, this clone is medium-sized. The V gene is TRBV7-8, the J gene TRBJ2-6; weak D call: TRBD1 (5 bases). The V gene lost 7 bases and the J gene lost 0 bases, with 10 bases spanning the gap. The V gene's germline CDR1 is SGHVS and CDR2 FQNEAQ. The CDR3 extends over 15 amino acids. In nucleotides, the CDR3 is TGTGCCAGCACCAAAAGGGGCTCTGGGGCCAACGTCCTGACTTTC. It codes for CASTKRGSGANVLTF.

The chain couples TRBV9 to TRBJ1-2, with D hard to call. This CDR3 is 15 amino acids long. The V end lost 3 bases, the J end lost 4 bases, and 16 bases lay between the germline ends. The germline V gene has CDR1 SGDLS and CDR2 YYNGEE. In DNA, the CDR3 is TGTGCCAGCAGCGCCCTCGAAGAATGGGCCTATGGCTACACCTTC. This encodes CASSALEEWAYGYTF.

CDR3 DNA: TGTGCCAGCTCACCGCTCCCAGTAACTAGCGGGAACACCGGGGAGCTGTTTTTT. This sequence encodes CASSPLPVTSGNTGELFF. The chain has TRBV18 and TRBJ2-2, with 8 bases lining up with TRBD2. The V and J ends lost 3 bases and 1 base, in that order; junction bases with no gene match: 10. This CDR3 comprises 18 residues. Germline CDR1 KGHSH, CDR2 LQKENI.

The rearrangement uses TRBV28 and TRBJ2-7, with D possibly TRBD1 on 7 matching bases. CDR3 length: 15 residues. V gave up 3 bases and J gave up 7 bases, with 19 bases separating them. Germline loops: CDR1 MDHEN, CDR2 SYDVKM. CDR3 amino acids: CASSFGGEGAGEQYF. The CDR3 nucleotides are TGTGCCAGCAGTTTCGGAGGAGAGGGGGCGGGAGAGCAGTACTTC.

With regard to this clone: The sample contains more than one DNA sequence encoding this CDR3. The chain is built from TRBV5-1 and TRBJ2-5; D is unresolved. V was shortened by 0 bases and J by 4 bases, with 4 bases between the two germline ends. The CDR3 is 12 residues long. The V gene's germline CDR1 is SGHRS and CDR2 YFSETQ. The CDR3 DNA reads as TGCGCCAGCAGCTTGGTTGGAGAGACCCAGTACTTC. This encodes CASSLVGETQYF.

The rearrangement joins TRBV30 to TRBJ2-7; D tentatively fits TRBD1 or TRBD2 (5 bases each). The V end was cut by 4 bases, the J end by 2 bases, with 12 bases between. The length of the CDR3 is 13 residues. CDR1 and CDR2 (germline): GTSNPN, SVGIG (reference sequence). The CDR3 nucleotides are TGTGCCTGGACTCTCGGGGCGGCCTACGAGCAGTACTTC. Translated, it gives CAWTLGAAYEQYF.

This clone showed up just a few times. J is TRBJ1-3 and V is TRBV4-1; D unclear. Per the germline V gene, CDR1 is MGHRA and CDR2 is YSYEKL. The V and J ends lost 2 bases and 0 bases respectively, with 11 bases between them. This CDR3 has 16 amino acids. CDR3 sequence: CASSQRADVSGNTIYF. CDR3 nucleotides: TGCGCCAGCAGCCAAAGGGCCGACGTCTCTGGAAACACCATATATTTT.

This clone has a single count. V is TRBV15 and J is TRBJ2-7; 8 bases map to TRBD1. CDR1 LNHNV and CDR2 YYDKDF come from the germline V gene (reference sequence). Trimming at V came to 5 bases and at J to 5 bases, leaving 11 bases not matched to a gene. This CDR3 is 15 amino acids long. DNA for the CDR3: TGTGCCACCAGCTGGTCCAGGACAGGGCCCAACGAGCAGTACTTC. Its translation is CATSWSRTGPNEQYF.

The chain is built from TRBV11-2 and TRBJ2-3; D unclear. The CDR3 length is 11 residues. V was shortened by 4 bases and J by 7 bases, with 6 bases between the two germline ends. The germline CDR1 and CDR2 sequences are SGHAT and FQNNGV. The CDR3 sequence is CASSSRNTQYF. DNA for the CDR3: TGTGCCAGCAGCTCCCGGAATACGCAGTATTTT.

This clone was seen more than once but under ten times. The chain is built from TRBV10-1 and TRBJ2-7; 11 bases agree with TRBD2. The V segment lost 6 bases and the J segment 5 bases; nucleotides outside the gene matches: 6. Germline loops: CDR1 WNHNN, CDR2 SYGVQD (reference sequence). CDR3 length equals 14 residues. CDR3 region: CASRVSGREDEQYF. CDR3 DNA sequence: TGCGCCAGCAGAGTTAGCGGGAGGGAGGACGAGCAGTACTTC.

In this sample, this clone turned up a few times. This chain connects TRBV7-8 to TRBJ2-7; D remains unclear. CDR3 size: 11 residues. The germline gives CDR1 SGHVS, CDR2 FQNEAQ. The germline V and J ends were trimmed by 3 bases and 6 bases, with 6 bases remaining between them. CDR3 DNA sequence: TGTGCCAGCAGCTTGGGTATCGAGCAGTACTTC. This translates into CASSLGIEQYF.

This clone was seen a few times. V gene TRBV30 combines with J gene TRBJ1-1; 9 positions match TRBD1. The CDR3 has 14 residues. V shed 5 bases, J shed 3 bases, and the junction held 7 bases outside the gene matches. Looked up from germline, CDR1 is GTSNPN and CDR2 is SVGIG (reference sequence). The CDR3 spells CAWGTGQGYTEAFF. As DNA, the CDR3 is TGTGCCTGGGGGACAGGGCAAGGATACACTGAAGCTTTCTTT.

The chain uses TRBV30 and TRBJ2-2; 10 positions agree with TRBD1. V gave up 3 bases and J gave up 5 bases; unmatched junction bases: 9. Germline V gives CDR1 GTSNPN, CDR2 SVGIG (reference sequence). This CDR3 region has 16 residues. This CDR3 is CAWSPTGGGYTGELFF. For the CDR3, the DNA is TGTGCCTGGAGCCCGACAGGGGGCGGTTATACCGGGGAGCTGTTTTTT.

The chain carries TRBV11-2 and TRBJ2-7, with D perhaps TRBD1 (5 bases). Per germline, CDR1 SGHAT and CDR2 FQNNGV. V gave up 5 bases and J gave up 6 bases, with 14 bases separating them. The CDR3 consists of 13 residues. In DNA form, the CDR3 reads TGTGCCAGCAGCGAAAACCCAGGGCCCGAGCAGTACTTC. Protein sequence: CASSENPGPEQYF.

This clone has more than one count but fewer than ten. The rearrangement joins TRBV9 to TRBJ2-2, with 10 bases matching TRBD2. The CDR3 spans 15 residues. CDR1 and CDR2 (germline): SGDLS, YYNGEE. The V gene end was trimmed by 4 bases and the J gene end by 7 bases; junction bases not matched to a gene: 7. CDR3 DNA sequence: TGTGCCAGCAGCCCATCTAGCGGGAGAATCGGGGAGCTGTTTTTT. This gives the protein CASSPSSGRIGELFF.

This chain connects TRBV12-5 to TRBJ2-7; possibly TRBD1 for D (6 bases). The germline gives CDR1 LGHNT, CDR2 FRNRAP. V lost 1 base, J lost 7 bases, and 14 bases lay in between. The CDR3 is made up of 14 amino acids. In nucleotides, the CDR3 is TGTGCTAGTGGTTTGGCCGGGACACGAGGAGAGCAGTACTTC. This encodes CASGLAGTRGEQYF.

CDR3 DNA sequence: TGTGCCAGCAGTGACAAGGGATCGGGAGCTAACTATGGCTACACCTTC. This translates into CASSDKGSGANYGYTF. This chain uses TRBV2 with TRBJ1-2; no clear D. Between the trimmed V and J ends, which lost 3 bases and 0 bases, there was a span of 14 bases. This CDR3 comprises 16 residues. Germline V gene data show CDR1 as SNHLY and CDR2 as FYNNEI. Full variable domain (remainder filled in from reference TRBV2 and TRBJ1-2): EPEVTQTPSHQVTQMGQEVILRCVPISNHLYFYWYRQILGQKVEFLVSFYNNEISEKSEIFDDQFSVERPDGSNFTLKIRSTKLEDSAMYFCASSDKGSGANYGYTFGSGTRLTVV.

The chain links TRBV18 to TRBJ2-7, with no clear D. The V and J ends lost 3 bases and 0 bases respectively, with 6 bases between them. The CDR3 contains 13 residues. Germline CDR1 KGHSH, CDR2 LQKENI. CDR3 in DNA: TGTGCCAGCTCACCTTATATCTCCTACGAGCAGTACTTC. It encodes CASSPYISYEQYF.

The genes are TRBV11-2 and TRBJ2-5, with TRBD1 as a possible D gene (6 bases). The ends were cut back, 5 bases at V and 1 base at J, with 11 bases in the middle. Per germline, CDR1 SGHAT and CDR2 FQNNGV. The CDR3 contains 14 residues. CDR3 in DNA: TGTGCCAGCAGCCGAGACAGGATCCAAGAGACCCAGTACTTC. It translates to CASSRDRIQETQYF.